The clone carrying this TCR beta chain was found many times. The Seattle patients, enrolled during active infection, were followed longitudinally. In the original processing: Counts of nucleated cells, estimated from reference gene primer amplification, were obtained. The repertoire was sequenced with immunoSEQ multiplex PCR; TCRdb's copy has only in-frame clones and lacks some. The V and J calls and the clone size are those of that table, but D and trimming were determined from the DNA. Of about 160,000 clones in the sample, approximately 84% were seen once. The data stem from a study of blood T cell repertoires in COVID-19. Study context: The analysed material was cDNA or gDNA that came from T cells, B-cell-depleted T cells, or PBMCs.

After removal of 1 base from V and 4 bases from J, the junction contained 5 bases not matched to a gene. CDR3 length: 16 residues. Germline values: CDR1 SGHVS, CDR2 FQNEAQ. The specimen sequenced was peripheral blood. The chain carries TRBV7-8 and TRBJ2-1, with 9 bases aligning to TRBD2. The clonotype originates from a woman aged 50 to 60 with COVID-19, enrolled during active disease. The CDR3: CASSLGRLAEYNEQFF. The CDR3 DNA reads TGTGCCAGCAGCTTAGGCCGACTAGCGGAGTACAATGAGCAGTTCTTC.